A single sample is the source of the 11 T cell receptor beta chains below, sequenced in a study of T cells in Graves' hyperthyroidism and ophthalmopathy. TCR beta CDR3 regions were amplified from RNA. The primer set for the first-round RT-PCR of the TCR CDR3 was HTBI. A single record per CDR3 protein comes from TCRdb applying MiXCR to the multiplex PCR reads. The table shows 610,000 or so distinct CDR3 sequences, with just over 45% occurring only once. What was sequenced was peripheral blood or thyroid tissue (not recorded which). These TCRs come from a woman aged 18-29 years with Graves' hyperthyroidism.

About this clonotype itself: The junction departs from the called germline gene at one end, perhaps through a read error. The rearrangement uses TRBV20-1 and TRBJ1-4; TRBD1 agrees at 7 bases. This CDR3 has 14 amino acids. Per the germline V gene, CDR1 is DFQATT and CDR2 is SNEGSKA (reference sequence). CDR3 DNA: TGCAGACCAGTAGGGACAGCAACTAATGAAAAACTGCTTTTT. It yields the protein CRPVGTATNEKLLF.

The chain joins TRBV7-2 to TRBJ1-2; perhaps TRBD1 as D (5 bases). Germline-derived CDR1 and CDR2 are SGHTA and FQGNSA. Trimming pared 5 bases from V and 7 bases from J, leaving 20 bases between. There are 15 residues in the CDR3. CDR3 DNA sequence: TGTGCCAGCAGCGACTACTTAGAAGTAGGGGCTGGCTACACCTTC. Amino acid sequence: CASSDYLEVGAGYTF.

Points on this clonotype: No conserved phenylalanine or tryptophan is present at the end of the CDR3, so a read error is the likely explanation. The DNA is left out, because the CDR3 cannot be placed on it with certainty; the CDR3 is given as TCRdb lists it. This sequence joins TRBV7-9 and TRBJ2-2; TRBD1 reflects the table's D call only, with no check against the DNA. Germline V gives CDR1 SEHNR, CDR2 FQNEAQ (reference sequence). A total of 12 residues make up the CDR3, ends included. The chain's CDR3 is CASSSPRRGAFS.

In this sample, this clonotype turned up once. This chain uses TRBV9 with TRBJ1-6, with D possibly being TRBD1 (5 bases). V lost 0 bases to trimming and J lost 8 bases, with 9 bases between them. This CDR3 is 14 amino acids long. From germline, CDR1 is SGDLS and CDR2 YYNGEE. CDR3 in amino acids: CASSVEGTDSPLHF. In DNA, the CDR3 is TGTGCCAGCAGCGTAGAGGGGACGGATTCACCCCTCCACTTT.

The chain joins TRBV7-6 to TRBJ2-5, with TRBD1 identical over 8 bases. Germline CDR1 reads SGHVS; CDR2 reads FNYEAQ. CDR3 length equals 15 residues. Germline trimming cut 9 bases from V and 6 bases from J; bases unmatched to any gene: 15. The CDR3 spells CASSRTPQGAKTQYF. CDR3 sequence (DNA): TGTGCCAGTAGCCGTACGCCTCAGGGGGCTAAGACCCAGTACTTC.

This clonotype was seen repeatedly, ten times or more. This rearrangement joins TRBV10-3 to TRBJ2-7, with TRBD2 as a possible D gene (6 bases). CDR1 is ENHRY and CDR2 is SYGVKD in the germline V gene. This CDR3 comprises 13 residues. Trimming removed 6 bases at V and 4 bases at J, with 13 bases between. DNA for the CDR3: TGTGCCATCAGCCCCGGAGGGCCGTACGAGCAGTACTTC. It yields the protein CAISPGGPYEQYF.

This clonotype was detected ten times or more. The V gene is TRBV20-1, the J gene TRBJ2-7, with D perhaps matching TRBD2 (6 bases). This CDR3 region has 14 residues. Looked up from germline, CDR1 is DFQATT and CDR2 is SNEGSKA (reference sequence). V dropped 5 bases and J dropped 3 bases, with 17 bases sitting between them. CDR3 amino acids: CSAAVTRKHYEQYF. The CDR3 DNA sequence: TGCAGTGCTGCAGTGACTAGGAAGCACTACGAGCAGTACTTC.

The rearrangement uses TRBV4-1 and TRBJ2-2, with 9 bases lining up with TRBD1. The CDR3 covers 17 residues. Germline V gives CDR1 MGHRA, CDR2 YSYEKL. V gave up 1 base and J gave up 7 bases; unmatched junction bases: 10. The CDR3 region is CASSQVPGTGSHGELFF. As DNA, the CDR3 is TGCGCCAGCAGCCAAGTACCCGGGACAGGGAGTCACGGGGAGCTGTTTTTT.

Many counts were recorded for this clonotype. The CDR3 is CASSFGAESEKLFF. The CDR3, as DNA: TGTGCCAGCAGCTTCGGAGCCGAGAGCGAAAAACTGTTTTTT. The chain carries TRBV13 and TRBJ1-4; no clear D gene. The germline V gene encodes CDR1 PRHDT and CDR2 FYEKMQ (reference sequence). This CDR3 is 14 amino acids long. The V end lost 3 bases, the J end lost 8 bases, and 13 bases lay between the germline ends.

This chain links TRBV15 with TRBJ1-4, with D possibly TRBD1 on 6 matching bases. The germline V gene encodes CDR1 LNHNV and CDR2 YYDKDF (reference sequence). Trimming cost V 3 bases and J 15 bases, with 20 bases left between them. The length of the CDR3 is 14 residues. The CDR3 is CATSSVDVGATLFF. DNA for the CDR3: TGTGCCACCAGCAGCGTTGATGTGGGGGCGACTTTGTTTTTT. Supplemented by reference TRBV15 and TRBJ1-4, the full variable domain reads DAMVIQNPRYQVTQFGKPVTLSCSQTLNHNVMYWYQQKSSQAPKLLFHYYDKDFNNEADTPDNFQSRRPNTSFCFLDIRSPGLGDTAMYLCATSSVDVGATLFFGSGTQLSVL.

The table lists this clonotype with a few counts. This chain links TRBV20-1 with TRBJ2-7, with D maybe TRBD1 (6 bases). CDR1 and CDR2 (germline): DFQATT, SNEGSKA (reference sequence). There are 14 residues in the CDR3. CDR3 region: CSLAIETGSYEQYF. The CDR3 bases are TGCAGCTTGGCGATCGAGACAGGTTCCTACGAGCAGTACTTC.